This passage covers 9 T cell receptor beta chains from one sample sequenced in a study of identical twins. TCRdb fed the 5' RACE reads into MiXCR, producing one record per CDR3 protein. Of 450,000 to 500,000 distinct CDR3 sequences in the sample, around 15% were seen once. The same sample was also studied in work on yellow fever vaccine responses in identical twins.

The material sequenced was CD4+ T cells sorted from blood. The origin of the receptors is a young woman in good health.

This clonotype was recorded many times. This chain connects TRBV7-2 to TRBJ2-3; 12 bases map to TRBD1. The CDR3 covers 17 residues. The V gene end was trimmed by 4 bases and the J gene end by 5 bases; junction bases not matched to a gene: 10. Germline-derived CDR1 and CDR2 are SGHTA and FQGNSA. The CDR3 DNA is TGTGCCAGCAGCTCGTCCCCGGGACAGGGGGCGAAAGATACGCAGTATTTT. Translated, it gives CASSSSPGQGAKDTQYF.

V gene TRBV5-6 combines with J gene TRBJ2-7, with D maybe TRBD1 (6 bases). V dropped 3 bases and J dropped 2 bases, with 15 bases sitting between them. This CDR3 region has 15 residues. Germline values: CDR1 SGHDT, CDR2 YYEEEE. The CDR3 DNA sequence: TGTGCCAGCAGCTCCCGATTCGGACAGACCTACGAGCAGTACTTC. Protein sequence: CASSSRFGQTYEQYF.

The CDR3: CASSLRERGEQFF. The CDR3 DNA sequence: TGTGCCAGCAGTTTGCGGGAGCGGGGGGAGCAGTTCTTC. This chain uses TRBV28 with TRBJ2-1; 8 positions match TRBD2. V lost 3 bases, J lost 10 bases, and 5 bases stayed unmatched. The germline CDR1 and CDR2 sequences are MDHEN and SYDVKM. The CDR3 extends over 13 amino acids. Filled out from reference TRBV28 and TRBJ2-1, the complete variable domain reads DVKVTQSSRYLVKRTGEKVFLECVQDMDHENMFWYRQDPGLGLRLIYFSYDVKMKEKGDIPEGYSVSREKKERFSLILESASTNQTSMYLCASSLRERGEQFFGPGTRLTVL.

This clonotype was seen repeatedly, ten times or more. The gene calls are TRBV4-1 and TRBJ1-1; D possibly corresponds to TRBD1 (5 bases). This CDR3 is 14 amino acids long. In germline, CDR1 is MGHRA, CDR2 YSYEKL. V was shortened by 1 base and J by 4 bases, with 10 bases between the two germline ends. The chain's CDR3 is CASSQGLGRTEAFF. In DNA form, the CDR3 reads TGCGCCAGCAGCCAAGGACTGGGACGCACTGAAGCTTTCTTT.

This clonotype was seen a handful of times. The chain recombines TRBV10-2 with TRBJ2-7, with TRBD2 matching 13 bases. The V gene's germline CDR1 is WSHSY and CDR2 SAAADI. This CDR3 region has 14 residues. Losses at the gene ends were 7 bases for V and 6 bases for J; bases not matched to a gene: 6. The DNA for the CDR3 is TGCGCCAGCACTAGGACTAGCGGGAGAGGCGAGCAGTACTTC. Translation: CASTRTSGRGEQYF.

Many counts were recorded for this clonotype. CDR3 protein: CASSFDRGFAAPNEQFF. CDR3 nucleotide sequence: TGCGCCAGCAGCTTCGATCGGGGTTTTGCGGCCCCCAATGAGCAGTTCTTC. This sequence joins TRBV5-1 and TRBJ2-1; D might be TRBD2 (5 bases). The CDR3 is made up of 17 amino acids. The V gene lost 2 bases and the J gene lost 6 bases, with 21 bases spanning the gap. Germline values: CDR1 SGHRS, CDR2 YFSETQ.

The CDR3 loop is CASRSLDSRSYNEQFF. For the CDR3, the DNA is TGTGCCAGCAGATCCCTCGACAGCCGCTCCTACAATGAGCAGTTCTTC. This sequence joins TRBV6-2 or TRBV6-3 and TRBJ2-1; possible D gene TRBD1, 5 bases. The germline gives CDR1 MNHEY, CDR2 SVGEGT. The CDR3 runs 16 residues. V was cut by 6 bases and J by 0 bases, with 15 bases left in between.

This clonotype turned up a few times. V gene TRBV6-2 or TRBV6-3 combines with J gene TRBJ2-2; TRBD2 matches at 15 bases. Trimming removed 6 bases from V and 1 base from J; junction bases left unmatched: 6. This CDR3 spans 18 amino acids. In germline, CDR1 is MNHEY, CDR2 SVGEGT. The CDR3 region is CASSGLAGGTGNTGELFF. DNA for the CDR3: TGTGCCAGCAGCGGACTAGCGGGAGGGACAGGGAACACCGGGGAGCTGTTTTTT.

This clonotype appeared many times. V is TRBV24-1 and J is TRBJ2-1; D perhaps matches TRBD1 (6 bases). This CDR3 is 16 amino acids long. Per germline, CDR1 KGHDR and CDR2 SFDVKD. V was trimmed by 2 bases and J by 2 bases, leaving 12 bases between them. CDR3 region: CATSDSRDTPYNEQFF. The CDR3 DNA is TGTGCCACCAGTGATTCCCGGGACACCCCCTACAATGAGCAGTTCTTC.